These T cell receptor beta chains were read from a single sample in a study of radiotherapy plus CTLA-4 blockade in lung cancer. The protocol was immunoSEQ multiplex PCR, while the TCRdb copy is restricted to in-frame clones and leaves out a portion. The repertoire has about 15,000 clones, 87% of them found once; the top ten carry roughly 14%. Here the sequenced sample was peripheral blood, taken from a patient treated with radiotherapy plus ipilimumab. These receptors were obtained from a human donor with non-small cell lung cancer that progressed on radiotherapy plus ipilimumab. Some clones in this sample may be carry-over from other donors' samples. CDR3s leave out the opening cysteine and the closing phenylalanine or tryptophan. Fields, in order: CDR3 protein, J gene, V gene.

CDR3 protein: ASSPPVQGGGYT
J gene: TRBJ1-2
V gene: TRBV11-2

CDR3 protein: ASSLGGQGSPYGYT
J gene: TRBJ1-2
V gene: TRBV5-6

CDR3 protein: ASSQDRSGANVLT
J gene: TRBJ2-6
V gene: TRBV5-1

CDR3 protein: ASSLDGQGPDGYT
J gene: TRBJ1-2
V gene: TRBV5-1

CDR3 protein: ASSLASGLAWFSYNEQF
J gene: TRBJ2-1
V gene: TRBV11-2

CDR3 protein: ASRRGSYNEQF
J gene: TRBJ2-1
V gene: TRBV19

CDR3 protein: ASSSGTGTNYGYT
J gene: TRBJ1-2
V gene: TRBV27

CDR3 protein: ASSFRGPYNEQF
J gene: TRBJ2-1
V gene: TRBV7-2

CDR3 protein: ASSFGGGGELF
J gene: TRBJ2-2
V gene: TRBV6-6

CDR3 protein: ASSLRREGAELF
J gene: TRBJ2-2
V gene: TRBV5-1

CDR3 protein: ASSPLRGENGGYT
J gene: TRBJ1-2
V gene: TRBV5-1

CDR3 protein: ASSLAESSYGYT
J gene: TRBJ1-2
V gene: TRBV7-9